Below are 20 T cell receptor beta chains sequenced from a single sample in a study of cytotoxic CD8 clonotypes in ibrutinib-treated CLL. The protocol was immunoSEQ multiplex PCR, while the TCRdb copy is restricted to in-frame clones and leaves out a portion. The table includes fewer than 50,000 clones, 53% detected once. The source was PBMCs, collected after 12 months of ibrutinib treatment. Source of these receptors: a human donor with chronic lymphocytic leukemia.

The chain combines TRBV10-3 with TRBJ2-1; D remains ambiguous. The CDR3 covers 17 residues. CDR1 and CDR2 from the germline V gene are ENHRY and SYGVKD. V lost 4 bases to trimming and J lost 0 bases, with 16 bases between them. In DNA, the CDR3 is TGTGCCATCAGTGCGGGCCTCCGGGTGGGCTCCTACAATGAGCAGTTCTTC. Amino acids: CAISAGLRVGSYNEQFF.

This chain joins TRBV4-1 and TRBJ2-3; D is perhaps TRBD2 (7 bases). V gave up 6 bases and J gave up 3 bases, with 19 bases separating them. The CDR3 sequence is 16 residues long. Germline CDR1 and CDR2: MGHRA and YSYEKL. CDR3 protein: CASSPSGGGRTDTQYF. The CDR3 region has the DNA TGCGCCAGCAGTCCCTCGGGGGGCGGGAGAACAGATACGCAGTATTTT.

V usage is TRBV27 and J usage is TRBJ2-5; D might be TRBD2 (5 bases). Trimming removed 6 bases at V and 5 bases at J, with 16 bases between. Per the germline V gene, CDR1 is MNHEY and CDR2 is SMNVEV (reference sequence). The CDR3 length is 14 residues. The CDR3 DNA reads TGTGCCAGCAGCCGAAAGACTACCTCCGAGACCCAGTACTTC. Translating gives CASSRKTTSETQYF.

V gene TRBV19 combines with J gene TRBJ1-2; TRBD1 agrees at 8 bases. Germline CDR1 reads LNHDA; CDR2 reads SQIVND (reference sequence). J lost 3 bases, V lost 6 bases, and 9 bases had no gene match. This CDR3 has 15 residues. Written as DNA, the CDR3 is TGTGCCAGTAGAAACCAAGGACAGGGCCACTATGGCTACACCTTC. Translated: CASRNQGQGHYGYTF.

The rearrangement uses TRBV18 and TRBJ2-2, with 7 nucleotides matching TRBD1. V lost 9 bases and J lost 2; bases outside the gene matches: 3. Germline CDR1 is KGHSH and CDR2 is LQKENI. CDR3 length equals 13 residues. DNA of the CDR3: TGTGCCAGTAGGGGGCCAAACACCGGGGAGCTGTTTTTT. This codes for CASRGPNTGELFF.

This chain joins TRBV7-2 and TRBJ2-6, with TRBD1 matching over 9 bases. CDR3 length: 15 amino acids. Germline lookup yields CDR1 SGHTA and CDR2 FQGNSA. V gave up 6 bases and J gave up 5 bases; unmatched junction bases: 5. The CDR3 DNA reads as TGTGCCAGCAGTTTGACAGGGGGTAGGGCCAACGTCCTGACTTTC. As protein: CASSLTGGRANVLTF.

The chain carries TRBV9 and TRBJ2-3; a possible D gene is TRBD2 (6 bases). Germline CDR1 SGDLS, CDR2 YYNGEE. Trimming removed 10 bases from V and 4 bases from J, with 19 bases in between. This CDR3 spans 14 amino acids. CDR3 bases: TGTGCCTCCGTACCGGGGGACCTCTCAGATACGCAGTATTTT. Protein sequence: CASVPGDLSDTQYF.

This rearrangement joins TRBV29-1 to TRBJ2-1, with a possible D match to TRBD1 (6 bases). The CDR3 is made up of 14 amino acids. The V gene lost 1 base and the J gene lost 6 bases, with 13 bases spanning the gap. Germline lookup yields CDR1 SQVTM and CDR2 ANQGSEA. CDR3 residues: CSVEGVLRGNEQFF. CDR3 nucleotides: TGCAGCGTTGAAGGGGTACTCAGGGGCAATGAGCAGTTCTTC.

The chain combines TRBV5-4 with TRBJ2-1; 11 positions match TRBD2. Germline values: CDR1 SGHNT, CDR2 YYREEE (reference sequence). The CDR3 has 16 residues. Trimming removed 5 bases from V and 1 base from J; junction bases left unmatched: 5. In DNA, the CDR3 is TGTGCCAGCAGTCCGGGACTAGCGGTTTCCTACAATGAGCAGTTCTTC. Translated, it gives CASSPGLAVSYNEQFF. Complete variable domain (other parts from reference TRBV5-4 and TRBJ2-1): ETGVTQSPTHLIKTRGQQVTLRCSSQSGHNTVSWYQQALGQGPQFIFQYYREEENGRGNFPPRFSGLQFPNYSSELNVNALELDDSALYLCASSPGLAVSYNEQFFGPGTRLTVL.

This clone was found once. CDR3 sequence (DNA): TGTGCCAGCAGCCGGACAGGGGTGGGGCAGTACTTC. The encoded protein is CASSRTGVGQYF. The chain links TRBV11-2 to TRBJ2-7, with 9 bases identical to TRBD1. Germline V gives CDR1 SGHAT, CDR2 FQNNGV. This CDR3 comprises 12 residues. V dropped 5 bases and J dropped 9; count of bases not matched to a gene: 5.

This clone was recorded only once. An end of the junction does not agree with germline; a read error may underlie this. This chain links TRBV5-3 with TRBJ1-4; tentatively, D is TRBD1 (6 bases). TRBV5-3 is given ORF status, its function remaining uncertain. This CDR3 comprises 15 residues. The CDR3 loop is CASSLGGSTDEKLFF. In nucleotides, the CDR3 is TGTGCCAGCAGCTTAGGGGGTTCAACTGATGAAAAACTGTTTTTT.

This clone was recorded many times. This chain uses TRBV5-1 with TRBJ2-7, with 9 bases fitting TRBD1. Germline V gives CDR1 SGHRS, CDR2 YFSETQ. Losses at the gene ends were 5 bases for V and 0 bases for J; bases not matched to a gene: 9. The CDR3 is made up of 16 amino acids. The CDR3 region has the DNA TGCGCCAGCAGATTCGCCGGGACAGGGTTCTCCTACGAGCAGTACTTC. Its translation is CASRFAGTGFSYEQYF.

This clone was seen only a few times. J is TRBJ1-5 and V is TRBV29-1; D uncertain. The CDR3 spans 13 residues. Germline-derived CDR1 and CDR2 are SQVTM and ANQGSEA. V was cut by 1 base and J by 6 bases, with 10 bases left in between. The CDR3 spells CSVEVGEGQPQHF. The CDR3 DNA sequence: TGCAGCGTTGAAGTGGGAGAGGGTCAGCCCCAGCATTTT.

The J gene is TRBJ2-2, the V gene TRBV12-2; the DNA was not compared with TRBD2, the D call given in the table. TRBV12-2 is a known pseudogene. The CDR3 spans 17 residues. The CDR3 region is CASRLDRLAGGDRELFF. In DNA, the CDR3 is TGTGCAAGTCGCTTAGATCGGCTAGCGGGAGGAGACCGGGAGCTGTTTTTT.

The chain has TRBV15 and TRBJ2-7; D is tentatively TRBD1 or TRBD2 (5 bases each). The CDR3 runs to 13 residues. Germline V lookup: CDR1 LNHNV, CDR2 YYDKDF (reference sequence). The V gene lost 0 bases and the J gene lost 3 bases, with 6 bases spanning the gap. The CDR3 coding sequence is TGTGCCACCAGCAGAGATGGGGGCTACGAGCAGTACTTC. Translation: CATSRDGGYEQYF.

This clone turned up a few times. The genes are TRBV28 and TRBJ1-5; D call uncertain. The V and J ends lost 1 base and 2 bases respectively, with 9 bases between them. This CDR3 has 15 residues. The germline CDR1 and CDR2 sequences are MDHEN and SYDVKM. The CDR3 bases are TGTGCCAGCAGTTTATTCGGGGTGGGCAATCAGCCCCAGCATTTT. This gives the protein CASSLFGVGNQPQHF.

V usage is TRBV12-5 and J usage is TRBJ2-5, with 9 bases matching TRBD2. The ends lost 7 bases at V and 5 bases at J; junction bases unmatched: 5. Germline-derived CDR1 and CDR2 are LGHNT and FRNRAP. The CDR3 loop spans 13 amino acids. CDR3 DNA sequence: TGTGCTAGTGCGAAGCGGGAGGTGGAGACCCAGTACTTC. Translated, it gives CASAKREVETQYF.

V gene TRBV28 combines with J gene TRBJ1-2; no clear D gene. V dropped 6 bases and J dropped 4 bases, with 12 bases sitting between them. Per germline, CDR1 MDHEN and CDR2 SYDVKM. The CDR3 has 13 amino acids. CDR3 nucleotide sequence: TGTGCCAGCAGCCCTCTTGGCGGCTATGGCTACACCTTC. Amino acid sequence: CASSPLGGYGYTF.

This clone was detected a few times. The chain combines TRBV19 with TRBJ2-3; D uncertain. Trimming shortened V by 6 bases and J by 2 bases, and 6 bases separated the two germline ends. Looked up from germline, CDR1 is LNHDA and CDR2 is SQIVND (reference sequence). This CDR3 has 12 amino acids. The CDR3 sequence: CASSHTTDTQYF. For the CDR3, the DNA is TGTGCCAGTAGCCATACCACAGATACGCAGTATTTT.

V usage is TRBV5-4 and J usage is TRBJ2-1, with D unclear. Per germline, CDR1 SGHNT and CDR2 YYREEE (reference sequence). V dropped 4 bases and J dropped 6 bases, with 11 bases sitting between them. This CDR3 is built from 13 residues. CDR3 residues: CASSRYYTNEQFF. The CDR3 DNA reads TGTGCCAGCAGCCGTTACTACACCAATGAGCAGTTCTTC. The full variable domain, its missing parts supplied by reference TRBV5-4 and TRBJ2-1, is ETGVTQSPTHLIKTRGQQVTLRCSSQSGHNTVSWYQQALGQGPQFIFQYYREEENGRGNFPPRFSGLQFPNYSSELNVNALELDDSALYLCASSRYYTNEQFFGPGTRLTVL.